The next 29 T cell receptor beta chains were all read from a single sample in a study of blood T cells in healthy people across ages. The authors ran a second PCR of roughly 7 to 11 cycles using a sample-barcoded 5' primer and a J-beta primer mix. TCRdb ran MiXCR on the 5' RACE reads and lists one entry per CDR3 protein. The sample consists of around 850,000 distinct CDR3 sequences, 35% to 40% of them appearing once. The sequenced sample was blood. These receptor sequences come from a man aged 18 to 30 in good health.

The genes are TRBV29-1 and TRBJ1-1; weak D call: TRBD1 (5 bases). CDR1 SQVTM and CDR2 ANQGSEA come from the germline V gene. The CDR3 spans 14 residues. V was cut by 4 bases and J by 3 bases, with 15 bases left in between. The CDR3 loop is CSVAQGFTYTEAFF. Written as DNA, the CDR3 is TGCAGCGTTGCGCAGGGTTTTACCTACACTGAAGCTTTCTTT.

The CDR3 sequence: CASSVEGGYEQFF. CDR3 bases: TGTGCCAGCAGCGTCGAGGGGGGTTATGAGCAGTTCTTC. V and J are TRBV7-2 and TRBJ2-1; TRBD1 or TRBD2 may be the D gene (6 bases each). Germline V gene sequence: CDR1 SGHTA, CDR2 FQGNSA. Trimming cost V 5 bases and J 8 bases, with 13 bases left between them. The CDR3 sequence is 13 residues long. Together with reference TRBV7-2 and TRBJ2-1, the CDR3 gives the full variable domain: GAGVSQSPSNKVTEKGKDVELRCDPISGHTALYWYRQSLGQGLEFLIYFQGNSAPDKSGLPSDRFSAERTGGSVSTLTIQRTQQEDSAVYLCASSVEGGYEQFFGPGTRLTVL.

The rearrangement links TRBV25-1 to TRBJ1-2; D remains ambiguous. With 4 bases removed from V and 4 bases from J, the gap between germline ends came to 13 bases. The germline CDR1 and CDR2 sequences are MGHDK and SYGVNS. The CDR3 is 14 amino acids. CDR3 coding DNA: TGTGCCAGCAGTGCGTTAGGCCAACCCTATGGCTACACCTTC. Amino acids: CASSALGQPYGYTF.

V usage is TRBV12-3 or TRBV12-4 and J usage is TRBJ1-1; D may be TRBD1 (5 bases). The CDR3 has 11 amino acids. Trimming took off 6 bases at V and 11 bases at J, with 13 bases between the two ends. The CDR3 coding sequence is TGTGCCAGCAGCCTCAGGGTGCGGGCTTTCTTT. It specifies CASSLRVRAFF.

This chain uses TRBV29-1 with TRBJ2-7; D is unclear. The CDR3 contains 14 residues. Germline lookup yields CDR1 SQVTM and CDR2 ANQGSEA. Trimming shortened V by 7 bases and J by 0 bases, and 16 bases separated the two germline ends. The CDR3 protein is CSAKNVRASYEQYF. The CDR3 DNA is TGCAGCGCCAAGAATGTTAGGGCCTCCTACGAGCAGTACTTC.

This clonotype was detected only a few times. V is TRBV29-1 and J is TRBJ2-7; TRBD1 aligns across 9 bases. The CDR3 has 13 residues. CDR1 is SQVTM, CDR2 ANQGSEA, per germline. V was clipped by 0 bases and J by 8 bases; unmatched bases: 5. The CDR3 nucleotides read TGCAGCGTTGAAGAGGGACAGGGCGGAAAGCAGTACTTC. The encoded protein is CSVEEGQGGKQYF.

This clonotype was seen at least ten times. V usage is TRBV20-1 and J usage is TRBJ2-5; the match to TRBD1 covers 11 bases. Germline V CDR1 and CDR2: DFQATT, SNEGSKA (reference sequence). CDR3 length: 14 residues. The V segment lost 6 bases and the J segment 5 bases; nucleotides outside the gene matches: 8. CDR3 nucleotide sequence: TGCAGTGCGCGGACAGGGGGCAATTTGGAGACCCAGTACTTC. This encodes CSARTGGNLETQYF.

There are a few counts of this clonotype. The chain carries TRBV12-3 or TRBV12-4 and TRBJ1-1; tentative D call: TRBD1 (5 bases). The CDR3 consists of 14 residues. V was clipped by 5 bases and J by 0 bases, with 10 bases between them. CDR3: CASSETALNTEAFF. The CDR3 coding sequence is TGTGCCAGCAGTGAGACAGCGCTGAACACTGAAGCTTTCTTT.

The V gene is TRBV12-3 or TRBV12-4, the J gene TRBJ2-3, with D perhaps matching TRBD1 or TRBD2 (5 bases each). The CDR3 extends over 17 amino acids. V dropped 5 bases and J dropped 4 bases, with 22 bases sitting between them. The CDR3 is CASSPQFGDPSADTQYF. As DNA, the CDR3 is TGTGCCAGCAGTCCCCAATTCGGGGACCCGAGCGCAGATACGCAGTATTTT.

This sequence joins TRBV20-1 and TRBJ2-1; 7 nucleotides align to TRBD2. The CDR3 runs 14 residues. Trimming removed 3 bases from V and 3 bases from J; junction bases left unmatched: 5. CDR1 and CDR2 (germline): DFQATT, SNEGSKA (reference sequence). The CDR3 spells CSAREAGSYNEQFF. The CDR3 DNA sequence: TGCAGTGCTAGGGAAGCGGGAAGCTACAATGAGCAGTTCTTC.

The gene calls are TRBV7-2 and TRBJ1-2, with 7 bases fitting TRBD1. The CDR3 is 16 residues long. V lost 4 bases to trimming and J lost 2 bases; unmatched junction nucleotides: 10. Germline-derived CDR1 and CDR2 are SGHTA and FQGNSA. The CDR3 DNA sequence: TGTGCCAGCAGCTCCTCCCGAACAGGGGAGAACTATGGCTACACCTTC. Translated: CASSSSRTGENYGYTF.

The table lists this clonotype with a few counts. V gene TRBV15 combines with J gene TRBJ2-5; D ambiguous. CDR3 size: 14 residues. V lost 0 bases to trimming and J lost 2 bases, with 7 bases between them. CDR1 is LNHNV and CDR2 is YYDKDF in the germline V gene (reference sequence). CDR3 residues: CATSREADQETQYF. As DNA, the CDR3 is TGTGCCACCAGCAGAGAAGCAGATCAAGAGACCCAGTACTTC.

This clonotype occurred a few times. V is TRBV27 and J is TRBJ2-5, with 8 nucleotides matching TRBD1. The CDR3 covers 15 residues. The V segment lost 1 base and the J segment 3 bases; nucleotides outside the gene matches: 4. In germline, CDR1 is MNHEY, CDR2 SMNVEV (reference sequence). For the CDR3, the DNA is TGTGCCAGCAGTTTATGGAAACAGGGGGAAGAGACCCAGTACTTC. It specifies CASSLWKQGEETQYF.

V and J are TRBV12-3 or TRBV12-4 and TRBJ2-5; D gene ambiguous. The DNA matches TRBJ2-1 better at its end, which makes the J call doubtful. The CDR3 is 13 amino acids. The CDR3 loop is CASSCGGQETQFF. DNA for the CDR3: TGTGCCAGCAGTTGCGGTGGGCAAGAGACCCAGTTCTTC.

CDR3 nucleotide sequence: TGCGCCAGCAGGTTGGGGACAAGGGTGAGTGAGCAGTTCTTC. This gives the protein CASRLGTRVSEQFF. This chain links TRBV4-3 with TRBJ2-1; possible D gene TRBD1, 6 bases. V was cut by 6 bases and J by 9 bases, with 18 bases left in between. The germline gives CDR1 LGHNA, CDR2 YSLEER. This CDR3 contains 14 residues.

CDR3 region: CASSASQGYYGYTF. CDR3 DNA sequence: TGCGCCAGCAGCGCTAGCCAGGGATACTATGGCTACACCTTC. The chain employs TRBV5-1 and TRBJ1-2; tentatively, D is TRBD1 (5 bases). The CDR3 spans 14 residues. Germline CDR1 SGHRS, CDR2 YFSETQ. Trimming shortened V by 4 bases and J by 3 bases, and 13 bases separated the two germline ends.

A remark on this clonotype: The junction departs from the called germline gene at one end, perhaps through a read error. The V call is TRBV7-8, the J call TRBJ1-2, with 7 bases identical to TRBD1. The CDR3 consists of 15 residues. CDR1 and CDR2 (germline): SGHVS, FQNEAQ. CDR3 protein: CASSWNGDSNYDYTF. CDR3 coding DNA: TGTGCCAGCAGCTGGAATGGGGACAGCAACTATGACTACACCTTC.

This clonotype was seen ten or more times. This sequence joins TRBV12-3 or TRBV12-4 and TRBJ2-7, with TRBD1 matching 8 bases. This CDR3 is built from 13 residues. Trimming at V came to 7 bases and at J to 4 bases, leaving 6 bases not matched to a gene. Written as DNA, the CDR3 is TGTGCCAGCAAGCAGGGGGCTTCGTACGAGCAGTACTTC. This codes for CASKQGASYEQYF.

This CDR3 reads CASSETEYTDTQYF. CDR3 coding DNA: TGTGCCAGCAGCGAGACAGAATACACAGATACGCAGTATTTT. This chain uses TRBV5-4 with TRBJ2-3, with D perhaps TRBD1 (5 bases). Trimming took off 4 bases at V and 2 bases at J, with 11 bases between the two ends. The CDR3 is 14 amino acids. Germline V gives CDR1 SGHNT, CDR2 YYREEE (reference sequence).

The CDR3 region has the DNA TGTGCCAGCACCGATCCAGGGGGTGATATTCAGTACTTC. Amino acid sequence: CASTDPGGDIQYF. V usage is TRBV6-6 and J usage is TRBJ2-4; 7 bases align to TRBD1. The CDR3 runs 13 residues. Trimming at V came to 7 bases and at J to 10 bases, leaving 10 bases not matched to a gene. Germline V lookup: CDR1 MNHNY, CDR2 SVGAGI (reference sequence).

The chain has TRBV29-1 and TRBJ2-5; perhaps TRBD2 as D (6 bases). The V end was cut by 3 bases, the J end by 2 bases, with 10 bases between. This CDR3 is 13 amino acids long. Germline V gene data show CDR1 as SQVTM and CDR2 as ANQGSEA. The CDR3 region has the DNA TGCAGCGTTGAGGGGACTGTTCAAGAGACCCAGTACTTC. Its translation is CSVEGTVQETQYF.

J is TRBJ1-2 and V is TRBV7-9, with a possible D match to TRBD1 (5 bases). Germline V lookup: CDR1 SEHNR, CDR2 FQNEAQ (reference sequence). V shed 5 bases and J shed 3 bases, with 13 bases lying between them. This CDR3 contains 14 residues. CDR3 bases: TGTGCCAGCAGCCCGACAGCAACCTACTATGGCTACACCTTC. Encoded protein: CASSPTATYYGYTF.

This clonotype was observed a handful of times. The genes are TRBV4-2 and TRBJ2-1; weak D call: TRBD1 (5 bases). The germline V gene encodes CDR1 LGHNA and CDR2 YNFKEQ. The germline V and J ends were trimmed by 4 bases and 1 base, with 11 bases remaining between them. The CDR3 sequence is 15 residues long. The CDR3 DNA is TGTGCCAGCAGCCGACAGTCAGTATCCTACAATGAGCAGTTCTTC. This codes for CASSRQSVSYNEQFF.

This chain links TRBV2 with TRBJ1-4; D is unclear. Trimming removed 6 bases from V and 5 bases from J, with 10 bases in between. CDR3 length equals 13 residues. Germline CDR1 SNHLY, CDR2 FYNNEI. CDR3: CASSRDLNEKLFF. The CDR3 nucleotides read TGTGCCAGCAGCCGTGACCTGAATGAAAAACTGTTTTTT.

This clonotype appeared a few times. The chain combines TRBV5-1 with TRBJ2-1; no clear D gene. The V end was cut by 4 bases, the J end by 6 bases, with 20 bases between. Per the germline V gene, CDR1 is SGHRS and CDR2 is YFSETQ. This CDR3 contains 16 residues. The CDR3 reads CASSLGSLRSANEQFF. CDR3 in DNA: TGCGCCAGCAGCCTAGGATCCCTGCGTAGTGCCAATGAGCAGTTCTTC.

This clonotype was found many times. This chain links TRBV13 with TRBJ2-5; perhaps TRBD2 as D (5 bases). This CDR3 contains 14 residues. V was trimmed by 5 bases and J by 1 base, leaving 11 bases between them. CDR1 PRHDT and CDR2 FYEKMQ come from the germline V gene (reference sequence). CDR3 amino acids: CASSRTSVQETQYF. The DNA of the CDR3 is TGTGCCAGCAGCCGAACTAGTGTCCAAGAGACCCAGTACTTC.

This clonotype was seen ten or more times. DNA for the CDR3: TGTGCCATCAGTGAGTCGTCGGTGGCAGGGGGCACAGATACGCAGTATTTT. Its translation is CAISESSVAGGTDTQYF. This chain joins TRBV10-3 and TRBJ2-3, with D possibly matching TRBD1 (6 bases). In germline, CDR1 is ENHRY, CDR2 SYGVKD. The CDR3 runs to 17 residues. V was shortened by 0 bases and J by 1 base, with 14 bases between the two germline ends.

This clonotype showed up just once. V gene TRBV7-9 combines with J gene TRBJ2-4; a possible D gene is TRBD2 (5 bases). The CDR3 consists of 17 residues. Trimming shortened V by 1 base and J by 1 base, and 14 bases separated the two germline ends. Germline V gene lookup returns CDR1 SEHNR and CDR2 FQNEAQ (reference sequence). CDR3: CASSLGGQVLAKNIQYF. The DNA for the CDR3 is TGTGCCAGCAGCTTAGGAGGGCAGGTGCTTGCCAAAAACATTCAGTACTTC.

The chain joins TRBV20-1 to TRBJ2-7; no firm D call. Germline V gene lookup returns CDR1 DFQATT and CDR2 SNEGSKA (reference sequence). This CDR3 contains 14 residues. V shed 3 bases and J shed 5 bases, with 17 bases lying between them. The CDR3 nucleotides are TGCAGTGCTAGTTATGTCGCCAGTGCCCACGAGCAGTACTTC. This encodes CSASYVASAHEQYF.